In this sample, the clone carrying this T cell receptor (beta chain) turned up a few times. The antigen is undetermined. This specimen belongs to a study of regulatory T cells in long-lasting Graves disease. General study results and limits: Preferential use of TRBV28, TRBJ1-2 and TRBJ2-5 was seen in persistent disease.

Through Arm-PCR of CDR3 regions and iRepertoire HTBI primers, TCR beta libraries were built. Per the original data handling: The study identified roughly 59 TRBV and 14 to 15 TRBJ segments across samples. From the multiplex PCR reads, TCRdb called clonotypes with MiXCR, one entry per CDR3 protein. What appears here as the V and J calls and clone size reflects TCRdb's work, not the paper's. The sample yields about 460,000 distinct CDR3 sequences, 22% seen once. The CDR3 is made up of 15 amino acids. V lost 5 bases and J lost 4; bases outside the gene matches: 6. Germline V gene data show CDR1 as SGHTA and CDR2 as FQGNSA. This sample's time point: persistent/refractory GD, antithyroid drugs over 5 years with positive TRAb. PBMC-derived RNA was used for the TCR library.

V is TRBV7-2 and J is TRBJ2-2; 8 bases match TRBD1. The clonotype originates from a female donor with Graves disease. The sample here was peripheral blood mononuclear cells (PBMCs), taken when the disease was refractory, from a patient treated with antithyroid drugs. The CDR3 coding sequence is TGTGCCAGCAGCGCCAACAGGGGGGCCACCGGGGAGCTGTTTTTT. Translation: CASSANRGATGELFF.